These T cell receptor beta chains were read from a single sample in a study of T cell responses to AZD1222 COVID-19 vaccine. Profiled with immunoSEQ multiplex PCR; TCRdb holds only in-frame clones, not every one. The sample includes approximately 130,000 clones, approximately 85% seen only once; the top ten take approximately 8.8%. The sample in question was peripheral blood, obtained on day 0 of AZD1222 vaccination. The receptors were gathered from an adult in good health. CDR3s include the opening cysteine and the closing phenylalanine or tryptophan. D genes are given only for firm matches. The size entry is marked missing in some rows and otherwise reads once, few, many or a size class.

CDR3	DNA	size	V	D	J
CASSTGRANEQFF	TGTGCCAGCAGCACAGGACGCGCCAATGAGCAGTTCTTC	NA	TRBV7-9	NA	TRBJ2-1
CASSYLGTDNSPLHF	TGTGCCAGCAGCTACTTAGGGACAGATAATTCACCCCTCCACTTT	NA	TRBV5-4	TRBD1	TRBJ1-6
CASRLDNTGELFF	TGTGCCAGCAGACTAGACAACACCGGGGAGCTGTTTTTT	NA	TRBV7-9	NA	TRBJ2-2
CASSRDRADGNTIYF	TGCGCCAGCAGCAGGGACAGGGCGGATGGAAACACCATATATTTT	NA	TRBV5-1	TRBD1	TRBJ1-3
CASSTRGVNYGYTF	TGTGCCAGCAGTACCCGAGGCGTCAACTATGGCTACACCTTC	NA	TRBV2	NA	TRBJ1-2
CASSEYQGFGYTF	TGTGCCAGCAGTGAATATCAGGGTTTCGGCTACACCTTC	NA	TRBV25-1	NA	TRBJ1-2
CASSLSGAGGVDEQFF	TGTGCCAGCAGCTTATCGGGGGCGGGAGGAGTGGATGAGCAGTTCTTC	NA	TRBV11-2	TRBD2	TRBJ2-1
CASSPGNTGELFF	TGTGCCAGCAGCCCAGGGAACACCGGGGAGCTGTTTTTT	NA	TRBV3-1/TRBV3-2	NA	TRBJ2-2
CASSTGTGLQPQHF	TGTGCCAGTAGTACAGGGACAGGGCTTCAGCCCCAGCATTTT	NA	TRBV19	TRBD1	TRBJ1-5
CASSPVGGTQFF	TGTGCCAGCAGTCCGGTAGGGGGGACGCAGTTCTTC	NA	TRBV6-5	NA	TRBJ2-1
CASSLVTVLQETQYF	TGTGCCAGCAGCCTTGTGACAGTTCTCCAAGAGACCCAGTACTTC	NA	TRBV11-3	NA	TRBJ2-5
CASSDFSNEQFF	TGCGCCAGCAGTGATTTCAGTAATGAGCAGTTCTTC	NA	TRBV5-1	NA	TRBJ2-1
CASSRGVFQPQHF	TGTGCCAGCAGCCGGGGGGTTTTTCAGCCCCAGCATTTT	NA	TRBV5-6	NA	TRBJ1-5
CASRAGKAPRDQYF	TGTGCCAGCCGCGCTGGCAAGGCTCCAAGGGACCAGTACTTC	NA	TRBV7-8	NA	TRBJ2-7
CASSIQDRPGGYTF	TGTGCCAGTAGTATACAGGACAGACCGGGAGGCTACACCTTC	NA	TRBV19	NA	TRBJ1-2
CASSIKPGQGHTDRMNTEAFF	TGTGCCAGCAGCATCAAGCCGGGACAGGGGCACACGGACCGGATGAACACTGAAGCTTTCTTT	NA	TRBV21-1	NA	TRBJ1-1
CASSSRQVPRGNQPQHF	TGTGCCAGCAGCTCGAGACAGGTCCCAAGGGGCAATCAGCCCCAGCATTTT	once	TRBV7-8	NA	TRBJ1-5
CASSLVEAGIYEQYF	TGTGCCAGCAGCTTGGTTGAGGCCGGTATCTACGAGCAGTACTTC	NA	TRBV5-6	NA	TRBJ2-7
CASSQGQGWYTGELFF	TGCGCCAGCAGCCAAGGACAGGGGTGGTACACCGGGGAGCTGTTTTTT	NA	TRBV4-3	TRBD1	TRBJ2-2
CASSVRQGLNYGYTF	TGTGCCAGCAGCGTAAGACAGGGGTTGAACTATGGCTACACCTTC	NA	TRBV7-2	TRBD1	TRBJ1-2
CASTRNTEAFF	TGTGCCAGCACTCGGAACACTGAAGCTTTCTTT	NA	TRBV6-5	NA	TRBJ1-1
CASSNTGISNQPQHF	TGTGCCAGCAGTAACACAGGAATTAGCAATCAGCCCCAGCATTTT	NA	TRBV6-5	NA	TRBJ1-5
CASSPGTSGRRYF	TGCGCCAGCAGCCCCGGGACTAGCGGGAGGAGGTACTTC	NA	TRBV4-3	TRBD2	TRBJ2-7
CASSPGQGNRDNSPLHF	TGTGCCAGCAGTCCGGGACAGGGTAATCGGGATAATTCACCCCTCCACTTT	once	TRBV27	TRBD1	TRBJ1-6
CASSQAGDTQYF	TGTGCCAGCAGCCAGGCGGGGGATACGCAGTATTTT	once	TRBV7-8	NA	TRBJ2-3
CASSPGSQETQYF	TGTGCCAGCTCACCGGGCAGCCAAGAGACCCAGTACTTC	NA	TRBV18	NA	TRBJ2-5
CASSLALGTRGTGELFF	TGTGCCAGCAGCTTAGCGCTAGGGACCCGAGGCACCGGGGAGCTGTTTTTT	NA	TRBV7-8	NA	TRBJ2-2
CASKLKETQYF	TGTGCCAGCAAGCTGAAGGAGACCCAGTACTTC	few	TRBV5-6	NA	TRBJ2-5
CASSHGSAGGVDEQYF	TGCGCCAGCAGCCACGGATCAGCGGGAGGGGTCGACGAGCAGTACTTC	NA	TRBV4-3	TRBD2	TRBJ2-7
CASTQGQWGYTF	TGTGCCAGCACCCAGGGACAGTGGGGCTACACCTTC	NA	TRBV6-5	TRBD1	TRBJ1-2